The rows below give T cell receptor beta chains drawn from one sample of a study of blood T cell repertoires in COVID-19. TCRdb's table, derived via immunoSEQ multiplex PCR, lists solely in-frame clones and lacks some. The repertoire includes about 250,000 clones, approximately 90% of them detected once, and 2.6% sits in the top ten. What was sequenced was PBMCs or T cells enriched from blood (not recorded which). These receptors were obtained from a woman aged 25 to 39 with acute COVID-19. Each CDR3 is given with its conserved first and last residue. Fields, in order: V gene, J gene, CDR3 length, D gene, clone size, CDR3 DNA, CDR3 protein. A D gene is named only where the DNA matches it firmly. Clone size is given for some rows only: seen once, a few or many times, or a class if the clone is expanded.

v_call: TRBV6-5
j_call: TRBJ1-2
cdr3_length: 15
d_call: TRBD1
clone_size: -
cdr3_nt: TGTGCCAGCAGTTACCCCTCCAGGGGGGTTTATGGCTACACCTTC
cdr3_aa: CASSYPSRGVYGYTF

v_call: TRBV5-4
j_call: TRBJ1-6
cdr3_length: 17
d_call: -
clone_size: once
cdr3_nt: TGTGCCAGCAGCTTGGGGGCGAGAGGACATCAGAATTCACCCCTCCACTTT
cdr3_aa: CASSLGARGHQNSPLHF

v_call: TRBV7-9
j_call: TRBJ2-3
cdr3_length: 14
d_call: -
clone_size: -
cdr3_nt: TGTGCCAGCAGCACTATGACTGACACAGATACGCAGTATTTT
cdr3_aa: CASSTMTDTDTQYF

v_call: TRBV5-8
j_call: TRBJ1-1
cdr3_length: 14
d_call: -
clone_size: -
cdr3_nt: TGTGCCAGCAGCTTGAGGAGTTTGAACACTGAAGCTTTCTTT
cdr3_aa: CASSLRSLNTEAFF

v_call: TRBV29-1
j_call: TRBJ1-1
cdr3_length: 13
d_call: -
clone_size: -
cdr3_nt: TGCAGCGGTGGGCAAGATATGAACACTGAAGCTTTCTTT
cdr3_aa: CSGGQDMNTEAFF

v_call: TRBV5-1
j_call: TRBJ1-2
cdr3_length: 13
d_call: TRBD1
clone_size: once
cdr3_nt: TGCGCCAGCAGCTCAGACAGGGTTTATGGCTACACCTTC
cdr3_aa: CASSSDRVYGYTF

v_call: TRBV5-5
j_call: TRBJ1-6
cdr3_length: 14
d_call: TRBD1
clone_size: -
cdr3_nt: TGTGCCAGCAGGTACGGGACAGGTGAATCACCCCTCCACTTT
cdr3_aa: CASRYGTGESPLHF

v_call: TRBV21-1
j_call: TRBJ2-5
cdr3_length: 19
d_call: -
clone_size: few
cdr3_nt: TGTGCCAGCAGCAAAGCGCGGGAGACTATTCATTTACCCAAAGAGACCCAGTACTTC
cdr3_aa: CASSKARETIHLPKETQYF

v_call: TRBV7-8
j_call: TRBJ2-7
cdr3_length: 14
d_call: -
clone_size: few
cdr3_nt: TGTGCCAGCAGCTTAGCGGTGGACTTCTACGAGCAGTACTTC
cdr3_aa: CASSLAVDFYEQYF

v_call: TRBV7-9
j_call: TRBJ2-7
cdr3_length: 13
d_call: -
clone_size: -
cdr3_nt: TGTGCCAGCAGCCCTCGAACAGTGCACGAGCAGTACTTC
cdr3_aa: CASSPRTVHEQYF

v_call: TRBV6-5
j_call: TRBJ2-7
cdr3_length: 15
d_call: -
clone_size: -
cdr3_nt: TGTGCCAGCAGTTACTCAAACAGGGACCGCCCCGAGCAGTACTTC
cdr3_aa: CASSYSNRDRPEQYF